These 19 T cell receptor beta chains were all obtained from the same sample, sequenced in a study of blood T cell repertoires in COVID-19. This table comes from immunoSEQ multiplex PCR, and its TCRdb copy is limited to in-frame clones, with some not included. The repertoire has just over 350,000 clones, roughly 87% of them found once; the top ten carry around 3%. Sequencing was performed on PBMCs or T cells enriched from blood (not recorded which). All receptors come from a woman under 40 who had recovered from COVID-19.

V usage is TRBV10-3 and J usage is TRBJ2-5; 12 positions agree with TRBD2. With 5 bases clipped from V and 5 bases from J, the junction kept 3 bases outside the gene matches. Germline lookup yields CDR1 ENHRY and CDR2 SYGVKD. This CDR3 has 14 amino acids. The CDR3 spells CAISLAGGRETQYF. The CDR3 DNA sequence: TGTGCCATCAGTCTAGCGGGGGGGCGGGAGACCCAGTACTTC.

V and J are TRBV7-6 and TRBJ2-7; tentative D call: TRBD1 (5 bases). Trimming removed 2 bases at V and 5 bases at J, with 22 bases between. The CDR3 totals 17 residues. Germline V gene data show CDR1 as SGHVS and CDR2 as FNYEAQ. The chain's CDR3 is CASSLTNPTAQGNEQYF. The CDR3 nucleotides are TGTGCCAGCAGCTTAACGAACCCGACAGCCCAGGGCAACGAGCAGTACTTC. Supplemented by reference TRBV7-6 and TRBJ2-7, the full variable domain reads GAGVSQSPRYKVTKRGQDVALRCDPISGHVSLYWYRQALGQGPEFLTYFNYEAQQDKSGLPNDRFSAERPEGSISTLTIQRTEQRDSAMYRCASSLTNPTAQGNEQYFGPGTRLTVT.

This chain connects TRBV19 to TRBJ1-2; 12 nucleotides match TRBD1. Germline V gene lookup returns CDR1 LNHDA and CDR2 SQIVND (reference sequence). V trimming: 6 bases; J trimming: 3 bases; junction bases outside the gene matches: 8. The CDR3 consists of 16 residues. The chain's CDR3 is CASREAGTGGYYGYTF. The CDR3 DNA reads TGTGCCAGTAGGGAGGCAGGGACAGGGGGCTACTATGGCTACACCTTC.

The rearrangement links TRBV7-2 to TRBJ2-6; the D gene is possibly TRBD1 (6 bases). Trimming stripped 7 bases from V and 4 bases from J, with 14 bases between. The CDR3 is 15 residues long. Germline V CDR1 and CDR2: SGHTA, FQGNSA. As DNA, the CDR3 is TGTGCCAGCATCACAGGGCGAGGGGGGGCCAACGTCCTGACTTTC. As protein: CASITGRGGANVLTF.

This chain joins TRBV29-1 and TRBJ2-1; weak D call: TRBD2 (6 bases). The CDR3 extends over 13 amino acids. Germline V CDR1 and CDR2: SQVTM, ANQGSEA. Trimming stripped 5 bases from V and 4 bases from J, with 12 bases between. CDR3: CSVPGLAYNEQFF. CDR3 DNA: TGCAGCGTTCCGGGACTCGCGTACAATGAGCAGTTCTTC.

The chain employs TRBV7-2 and TRBJ1-2; 8 bases are a match to TRBD1. Germline trimming cut 4 bases from V and 3 bases from J; bases unmatched to any gene: 7. CDR1 and CDR2 (germline): SGHTA, FQGNSA. The CDR3 sequence is 15 residues long. The CDR3 nucleotides read TGTGCCAGCAGCTCCCTAGGACAGGGTGACTATGGCTACACCTTC. Residues: CASSSLGQGDYGYTF.

This chain uses TRBV10-3 with TRBJ2-2; the match to TRBD1 covers 8 bases. Per germline, CDR1 ENHRY and CDR2 SYGVKD. This CDR3 contains 15 residues. The J segment lost 1 base and the V segment lost 6 bases, leaving 4 bases of the junction unmatched. CDR3 protein: CAIRPGTGNTGELFF. The DNA of the CDR3 is TGTGCCATCAGACCCGGGACAGGGAACACCGGGGAGCTGTTTTTT.

The chain carries TRBV7-9 and TRBJ1-2; TRBD1 matches 11 bases. This CDR3 is built from 15 residues. V lost 5 bases to trimming and J lost 4 bases; unmatched junction nucleotides: 6. CDR1 SEHNR and CDR2 FQNEAQ come from the germline V gene (reference sequence). The CDR3 loop is CASSTGQGAFYGYTF. CDR3 in DNA: TGTGCCAGCAGCACCGGACAGGGGGCGTTCTATGGCTACACCTTC.

As for this clone: The sample has other DNA sequences that encode this CDR3 too. The chain recombines TRBV18 with TRBJ1-2; weak D call: TRBD1 (5 bases). There are 14 residues in the CDR3. Germline lookup yields CDR1 KGHSH and CDR2 LQKENI. V was cut by 2 bases and J by 4 bases, with 11 bases left in between. The CDR3 DNA reads as TGTGCCAGCTCACCAGGGGACTCACTCTATGGCTACACCTTC. Its translation: CASSPGDSLYGYTF.

The rearrangement links TRBV5-1 to TRBJ2-7, with 9 bases that match TRBD1. J gave up 3 bases and V 2 bases, and 3 bases lay outside the gene matches. Germline CDR1 and CDR2: SGHRS and YFSETQ. The CDR3 has 14 residues. CDR3 sequence (DNA): TGCGCCAGCAGCTTCCGGGACAGGGACTACGAGCAGTACTTC. Its protein is CASSFRDRDYEQYF.

The rearrangement uses TRBV29-1 and TRBJ2-1; D unclear. The CDR3 has 11 residues. Germline-derived CDR1 and CDR2 are SQVTM and ANQGSEA. V shed 6 bases and J shed 2 bases, with 5 bases lying between them. CDR3 sequence reads: CSVVAYNEQFF. CDR3 DNA sequence: TGCAGCGTAGTAGCCTACAATGAGCAGTTCTTC.

In this sample, this clone turned up once. The gene calls are TRBV7-9 and TRBJ2-7; TRBD1 aligns across 9 bases. The CDR3 contains 14 residues. The V gene's germline CDR1 is SEHNR and CDR2 FQNEAQ (reference sequence). V was clipped by 6 bases and J by 6 bases; unmatched bases: 9. CDR3 amino acids: CASRWGQGIGEQYF. The CDR3 DNA sequence: TGTGCCAGCAGGTGGGGACAGGGAATCGGCGAGCAGTACTTC.

The chain couples TRBV7-2 to TRBJ2-5; TRBD1 matches at 10 bases. Germline lookup yields CDR1 SGHTA and CDR2 FQGNSA. The CDR3 has 16 residues. V lost 4 bases, J lost 5 bases, and 10 bases stayed unmatched. The CDR3 DNA is TGTGCCAGCAGCTCAGTAAGGACAGGGGGTAAGGAGACCCAGTACTTC. Protein product: CASSSVRTGGKETQYF.

This clone was detected only once. J is TRBJ1-4 and V is TRBV27; no clear D. Trimming stripped 8 bases from V and 9 bases from J, with 13 bases between. Looked up from germline, CDR1 is MNHEY and CDR2 is SMNVEV (reference sequence). The CDR3 contains 12 residues. CDR3 DNA: TGTGCCAGCGGCTTAACCGGGAAAAAACTGTTTTTT. Translated, it gives CASGLTGKKLFF.

V usage is TRBV5-1 and J usage is TRBJ1-2; possible D gene TRBD1, 6 bases. Germline V lookup: CDR1 SGHRS, CDR2 YFSETQ. V dropped 2 bases and J dropped 8 bases, with 13 bases sitting between them. The length of the CDR3 is 13 residues. The CDR3 coding sequence is TGCGCCAGCAGCTTCCCAGGGGTTGACGGCTACACCTTC. This translates into CASSFPGVDGYTF. Filled out from reference TRBV5-1 and TRBJ1-2, the complete variable domain reads KAGVTQTPRYLIKTRGQQVTLSCSPISGHRSVSWYQQTPGQGLQFLFEYFSETQRNKGNFPGRFSGRQFSNSRSEMNVSTLELGDSALYLCASSFPGVDGYTFGSGTRLTVV.

V and J are TRBV28 and TRBJ1-6; tentative D call: TRBD1 (5 bases). The V end was cut by 1 base, the J end by 0 bases, with 10 bases between. The CDR3 contains 17 residues. In germline, CDR1 is MDHEN, CDR2 SYDVKM. The CDR3: CASSLFRVGSYNSPLHF. The CDR3 region has the DNA TGTGCCAGCAGTTTATTCAGGGTCGGCTCCTATAATTCACCCCTCCACTTT.

The rearrangement joins TRBV30 to TRBJ1-4; 7 nucleotides agree with TRBD1. This CDR3 comprises 16 residues. The germline V gene has CDR1 GTSNPN and CDR2 SVGIG (reference sequence). V trimming: 8 bases; J trimming: 7 bases; junction bases outside the gene matches: 19. Here the CDR3 reads CARTQGGSGLGEKLFF. In DNA form, the CDR3 reads TGTGCCCGGACCCAGGGGGGTAGCGGATTAGGTGAAAAACTGTTTTTT.

The chain couples TRBV10-3 to TRBJ2-1, with D possibly TRBD2 on 6 matching bases. The V gene's germline CDR1 is ENHRY and CDR2 SYGVKD. Trimming shortened V by 6 bases and J by 5 bases, and 23 bases separated the two germline ends. The CDR3 totals 17 residues. In nucleotides, the CDR3 is TGTGCCATCAGGGACCCGGGAGTTCACCGGGTCAACAATGAGCAGTTCTTC. It is translated as CAIRDPGVHRVNNEQFF.

This clone appeared once. The chain has TRBV7-9 and TRBJ1-5; D remains unclear. Germline V CDR1 and CDR2: SEHNR, FQNEAQ (reference sequence). The CDR3 spans 15 residues. V was cut by 5 bases and J by 5 bases, with 16 bases left in between. The CDR3 sequence: CASSAGLERHQPQHF. For the CDR3, the DNA is TGTGCCAGCAGCGCCGGGTTGGAAAGGCATCAGCCCCAGCATTTT.